The rows below give T cell receptor beta chains drawn from one sample of a study of blood T cell repertoires in COVID-19. Method: immunoSEQ multiplex PCR; TCRdb's copy keeps in-frame clones and lacks some. The table records 250,000 or so clones, approximately 80% of them present only once. The specimen sequenced was peripheral blood. The receptors were sampled from a man aged 55 to 69 with acute or convalescent COVID-19. Each CDR3 is given with its conserved first and last residue. The D gene is left open where the match is weak. Rows give clone size only sometimes, using once, few, many, or a class for an expanded clone.

clone size,J gene,V gene,D gene,CDR3 protein,CDR3 DNA
.,TRBJ1-4,TRBV4-3,.,CASRPGGAPNEKLFF,TGCGCCAGCAGGCCGGGGGGGGCCCCTAATGAAAAACTGTTTTTT
.,TRBJ1-2,TRBV10-1,.,CASSGHRSEYGYTF,TGCGCCAGCAGCGGACACCGGTCGGAATATGGCTACACCTTC
.,TRBJ2-3,TRBV6-6,.,CASSYPGTDTQYF,TGTGCCAGCAGTTACCCGGGAACAGATACGCAGTATTTT
.,TRBJ2-5,TRBV28,TRBD2,CASSSPGGGRLIGETQYF,TGTGCCAGCAGTTCCCCCGGGGGAGGGAGGTTGATTGGGGAGACCCAGTACTTC
.,TRBJ1-4,TRBV11-2,.,CASSQDRNNEKLFF,TGTGCCAGCAGTCAAGACAGAAATAATGAAAAACTGTTTTTT
once,TRBJ1-5,TRBV7-8,.,CASSFRGPRNQPQHF,TGTGCCAGCAGCTTCAGGGGTCCCCGCAATCAGCCCCAGCATTTT
few,TRBJ2-3,TRBV5-1,TRBD2,CASRPAGGAIDTQYF,TGCGCCAGCCGACCCGCCGGGGGGGCGATAGATACGCAGTATTTT
.,TRBJ1-1,TRBV18,.,CASSPSGGEAFF,TGTGCCAGCTCACCATCGGGGGGAGAAGCTTTCTTT
.,TRBJ2-7,TRBV18,.,CASSPSGIHEQYF,TGTGCCAGCTCACCCTCAGGGATCCACGAGCAGTACTTC
.,TRBJ2-2,TRBV9,TRBD2,CASSYSSGTDTGELFF,TGTGCCAGCAGCTATTCTAGCGGGACCGACACCGGGGAGCTGTTTTTT
.,TRBJ2-1,TRBV7-8,TRBD1,CASSLAGGYNEQFF,TGTGCCAGCAGCTTGGCAGGGGGCTACAATGAGCAGTTCTTC
.,TRBJ2-1,TRBV18,.,CASSPPPSSEQFF,TGTGCCAGCTCACCCCCCCCCTCTAGCGAGCAGTTCTTC
.,TRBJ1-5,TRBV19,TRBD1,CASSPKGQGVQPQHF,TGTGCCAGTAGTCCAAAGGGACAGGGTGTGCAGCCCCAGCATTTT
.,TRBJ1-6,TRBV2,.,CASSEAKAGSNSPLHF,TGTGCCAGCAGTGAAGCAAAGGCAGGGTCAAATTCACCCCTCCACTTT
.,TRBJ2-7,TRBV5-1,.,CASSLVAAGSYEQYF,TGCGCCAGCAGCTTGGTAGCGGCAGGGTCCTACGAGCAGTACTTC
.,TRBJ2-6,TRBV18,TRBD1,CASSPLGQVDLSGANVLTF,TGTGCCAGCTCACCATTGGGACAGGTTGATTTGTCTGGGGCCAACGTCCTGACTTTC
.,TRBJ2-3,TRBV7-8,.,CASSVSGQKTDTQYF,TGTGCCAGCAGCGTGTCGGGACAAAAAACAGATACGCAGTATTTT
.,TRBJ2-7,TRBV7-2,TRBD1,CASSLSGTGAYEQYF,TGTGCCAGCAGCTTATCAGGGACAGGGGCCTACGAGCAGTACTTC
few,TRBJ1-4,TRBV6-1,TRBD1,CASSEATGTNEKLFF,TGTGCCAGCAGTGAAGCGACAGGGACTAATGAAAAACTGTTTTTT
.,TRBJ1-5,TRBV6-1,.,CASSGRGGRVGWSNQPQHF,TGTGCCAGCAGTGGGCGGGGGGGGCGCGTAGGCTGGAGCAATCAGCCCCAGCATTTT
.,TRBJ1-3,TRBV3-1/TRBV3-2,TRBD1,CASSWDSGNTIYF,TGTGCCAGCAGCTGGGACAGTGGAAACACCATATATTTT
once,TRBJ1-1,TRBV12-3/TRBV12-4,.,CASSFSRQAEAFF,TGTGCCAGCAGTTTTTCAAGACAGGCTGAAGCTTTCTTT
.,TRBJ2-1,TRBV3-1/TRBV3-2,.,CASSQIAGEQFF,TGTGCCAGCAGCCAAATTGCGGGTGAGCAGTTCTTC
.,TRBJ2-1,TRBV6-5,.,CASSSRGTVNNEQFF,TGTGCCAGCAGTTCTCGCGGGACAGTTAACAATGAGCAGTTCTTC
.,TRBJ2-7,TRBV15,TRBD1,CATSVEQGAILAHEQYF,TGTGCCACCAGCGTCGAACAGGGGGCGATTCTCGCCCACGAGCAGTACTTC
.,TRBJ1-6,TRBV11-2,.,CASSLTSGPGDLSPLHF,TGTGCCAGCAGCTTAACGTCCGGGCCAGGGGATCTTTCACCCCTCCACTTT
.,TRBJ2-3,TRBV7-3,TRBD2,CASSPSGGASDTQYF,TGTGCCAGCAGCCCTAGCGGGGGGGCCTCAGATACGCAGTATTTT
.,TRBJ2-3,TRBV28,TRBD2,CASSRDREASGSNVDTQYF,TGTGCCAGCAGCCGTGACAGGGAGGCTAGCGGGAGTAACGTAGATACGCAGTATTTT
.,TRBJ1-5,TRBV6-5,TRBD1,CASSYGTGSQPQHF,TGTGCCAGCAGTTATGGGACAGGGAGTCAGCCCCAGCATTTT
.,TRBJ2-3,TRBV7-2,TRBD1,CASSNGQGASTQYF,TGTGCCAGCAGCAACGGACAGGGGGCGAGTACGCAGTATTTT
.,TRBJ2-2,TRBV2,.,CASSGDSDTGELFF,TGTGCCAGCAGTGGAGACAGTGACACCGGGGAGCTGTTTTTT
.,TRBJ1-2,TRBV19,TRBD1,CATGGSTGGNYGYTF,TGTGCCACCGGGGGGTCAACAGGGGGCAACTATGGCTACACCTTC
.,TRBJ2-2,TRBV6-5,TRBD1,CASSLRTGVFF,TGTGCCAGCAGTCTTCGGACAGGGGTGTTTTTT
.,TRBJ2-3,TRBV9,.,CASSPSGGAGDTQYF,TGTGCCAGCAGCCCCAGTGGAGGGGCGGGAGATACGCAGTATTTT
few,TRBJ2-7,TRBV11-2,.,CASSLGAGNSYEQYF,TGTGCCAGCAGCTTGGGGGCAGGCAACTCCTACGAGCAGTACTTC
.,TRBJ1-1,TRBV5-1,.,CASSLGVMNTEAFF,TGCGCCAGCAGCTTAGGGGTCATGAACACTGAAGCTTTCTTT
.,TRBJ1-2,TRBV4-2,.,CASSQELFVGYTF,TGTGCCAGCAGCCAAGAACTGTTTGTTGGCTACACCTTC
.,TRBJ2-1,TRBV19,.,CASSIISGDEQFF,TGTGCCAGTAGTATAATTTCAGGGGATGAGCAGTTCTTC
once,TRBJ2-1,TRBV9,TRBD1,CASSPQGAPPHAEQFF,TGTGCCAGCAGCCCTCAGGGGGCGCCACCGCACGCTGAGCAGTTCTTC
.,TRBJ2-1,TRBV10-3,.,CAISLGGAYNEQFF,TGTGCCATTTCCCTAGGGGGGGCCTACAATGAGCAGTTCTTC
.,TRBJ1-2,TRBV5-1,TRBD1,CASSLGTGRGSGYTF,TGCGCCAGCAGCTTGGGGACAGGAAGGGGTAGCGGCTACACCTTC
.,TRBJ2-1,TRBV28,TRBD1,CASSPPTGFYNEQFF,TGTGCCAGCAGTCCCCCGACAGGGTTCTACAATGAGCAGTTCTTC
.,TRBJ2-1,TRBV7-9,.,CASSSTDTGPDNEQFF,TGTGCCAGCAGCTCTACGGACACCGGGCCGGACAATGAGCAGTTCTTC
.,TRBJ1-2,TRBV2,.,CASSDDTYGYTF,TGTGCCAGCAGTGATGATACATATGGCTACACCTTC
.,TRBJ2-1,TRBV6-4,.,CASSDSESYNEQFF,TGTGCCAGCAGTGACTCAGAGTCCTACAATGAGCAGTTCTTC
.,TRBJ2-1,TRBV6-5,TRBD1,CASTGTVDYNEQFF,TGTGCCAGCACCGGGACAGTCGACTACAATGAGCAGTTCTTC
few,TRBJ2-7,TRBV7-5,.,CARSLSIPPHQNYYEQYF,TGTGCCAGAAGCTTATCAATCCCACCGCACCAAAACTACTACGAGCAGTACTTC
.,TRBJ2-1,TRBV27,TRBD2,CASSPGTSGRGPRYNEQFF,TGTGCCAGCAGCCCAGGGACTAGCGGGAGAGGCCCCCGATACAATGAGCAGTTCTTC
.,TRBJ2-2,TRBV5-4,TRBD1,CASSIDRVRGTGELFF,TGTGCCAGCAGCATAGACAGGGTACGGGGCACCGGGGAGCTGTTTTTT
.,TRBJ1-5,TRBV2,.,CASSEAGLSNQPQHF,TGTGCCAGCAGTGAGGCAGGACTTTCCAATCAGCCCCAGCATTTT
few,TRBJ2-1,TRBV19,.,CARIYLRGKFF,TGTGCCAGGATCTATCTCCGGGGGAAGTTCTTC
few,TRBJ2-7,TRBV30,.,CAWSVIGGQNEQYF,TGTGCCTGGAGTGTAATAGGCGGGCAGAACGAGCAGTACTTC
.,TRBJ1-2,TRBV19,.,CASSIWTGVNYGYTF,TGTGCCAGTAGTATATGGACGGGGGTTAACTATGGCTACACCTTC
.,TRBJ2-5,TRBV4-3,.,CASSPVAEPGKTQYF,TGCGCCAGCAGCCCAGTAGCGGAGCCTGGGAAGACCCAGTACTTC
once,TRBJ1-1,TRBV7-3,.,CASSLLERGLTEAFF,TGTGCCAGCAGCTTACTCGAGCGGGGGCTCACTGAAGCTTTCTTT